Listed below are T cell receptor beta chains from one sample, sequenced in a study of cytomegalovirus exposure and HLA in healthy donors. Assay: immunoSEQ multiplex PCR; the TCRdb copy retains only in-frame clones and omits some. The table lists approximately 120,000 clones, approximately 80% of them singletons, with about 13% in the top ten. Sequenced material: PBMCs. Receptor source: a woman between 40 and 55 years old in good health and CMV-seropositive. Both conserved end residues are part of each CDR3. The size field is filled for only some rows; it gives once, few, many or a size class.

few	16	TRBV2	CASSELGGGGQETQYF
NA	14	TRBV5-5	CASSLRADNQPQHF
NA	13	TRBV6-4	CASRDRDTDTQYF
NA	13	TRBV27	CASSLSSPYEQYF
NA	15	TRBV5-1	CASRSTRAQQETQYF
NA	13	TRBV7-2	CASRGTGAYEQYF
few	13	TRBV19	CASTGGEGRPQHF
few	16	TRBV7-9	CASSPGLAGGSGEQFF
NA	16	TRBV10-2	CASSDPLGTVTDTQYF
once	15	TRBV11-2	CASSLHTEYDGELFF
NA	16	TRBV28	CASSLPDGAGGLGYTF
once	13	TRBV5-1	CASSRDRVETQYF
NA	14	TRBV5-1	CASSPMTDNTEAFF
few	15	TRBV14	CASSQDTAGIAEAFF
few	14	TRBV6-4	CASSDGLRGNEQFF
NA	14	TRBV19	CASSTQTLDYEQYF
NA	16	TRBV5-1	CASSRSTGALGETQYF
NA	16	TRBV5-1	CASSLGTSGTTDTQYF